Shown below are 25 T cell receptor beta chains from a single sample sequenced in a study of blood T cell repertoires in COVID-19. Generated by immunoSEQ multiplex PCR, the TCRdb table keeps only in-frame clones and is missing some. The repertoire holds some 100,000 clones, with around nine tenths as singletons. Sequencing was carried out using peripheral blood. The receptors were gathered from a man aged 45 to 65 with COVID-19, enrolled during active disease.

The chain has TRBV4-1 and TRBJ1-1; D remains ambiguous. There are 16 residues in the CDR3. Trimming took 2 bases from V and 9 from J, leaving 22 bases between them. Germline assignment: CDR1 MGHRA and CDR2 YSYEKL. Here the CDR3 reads CASSQSDKVVARKAFF. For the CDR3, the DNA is TGCGCCAGCAGCCAATCTGATAAGGTCGTAGCGAGGAAAGCTTTCTTT.

The CDR3 coding sequence is TGCGCCAACCATGACAGGGAATACAATCAGCCCCAGCATTTT. The encoded protein is CANHDREYNQPQHF. The chain joins TRBV10-1 to TRBJ1-5; 7 bases map to TRBD1. Germline CDR1 WNHNN, CDR2 SYGVQD (reference sequence). Trimming cost V 10 bases and J 3 bases; bases outside gene matches: 9. This CDR3 is built from 14 residues.

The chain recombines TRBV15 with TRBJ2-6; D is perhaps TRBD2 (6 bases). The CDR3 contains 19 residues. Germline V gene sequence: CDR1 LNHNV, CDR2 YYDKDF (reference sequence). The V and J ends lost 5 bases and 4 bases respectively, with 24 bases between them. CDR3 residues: CATSPRVAGSSDGANVLTF. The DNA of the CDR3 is TGTGCCACCAGCCCACGGGTGGCGGGGTCCTCTGACGGGGCCAACGTCCTGACTTTC.

The CDR3 is CASSFSGTGDLFSNQPQHF. For the CDR3, the DNA is TGTGCCAGCAGCTTCTCCGGGACAGGGGATTTGTTTAGCAATCAGCCCCAGCATTTT. This chain uses TRBV3-1 (or the pseudogene TRBV3-2) with TRBJ1-5, with 10 bases matching TRBD1. CDR1 and CDR2 (germline): LGHDT, YNNKEL (reference sequence). The ends lost 5 bases at V and 0 bases at J; junction bases unmatched: 13. The CDR3 totals 19 residues.

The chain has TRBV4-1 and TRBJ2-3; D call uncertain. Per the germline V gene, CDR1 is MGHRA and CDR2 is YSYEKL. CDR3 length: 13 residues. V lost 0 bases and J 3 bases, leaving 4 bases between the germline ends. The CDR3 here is CASSQDRTDTQYF. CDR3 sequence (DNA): TGCGCCAGCAGCCAAGATCGGACAGATACGCAGTATTTT.

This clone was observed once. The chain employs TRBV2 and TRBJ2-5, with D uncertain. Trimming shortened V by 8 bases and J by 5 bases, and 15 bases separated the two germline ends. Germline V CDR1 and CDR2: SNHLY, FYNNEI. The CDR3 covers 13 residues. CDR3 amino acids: CASHLVAIETQYF. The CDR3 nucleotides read TGTGCCAGCCATCTGGTCGCGATTGAGACCCAGTACTTC.

CDR3 bases: TGTGCCAGCAGGACAGGGGCTACAGATACGCAGTATTTT. Its translation is CASRTGATDTQYF. The rearrangement links TRBV27 to TRBJ2-3, with 8 bases identical to TRBD1. This CDR3 is built from 13 residues. V trimming: 6 bases; J trimming: 3 bases; junction bases outside the gene matches: 2. Germline V CDR1 and CDR2: MNHEY, SMNVEV (reference sequence).

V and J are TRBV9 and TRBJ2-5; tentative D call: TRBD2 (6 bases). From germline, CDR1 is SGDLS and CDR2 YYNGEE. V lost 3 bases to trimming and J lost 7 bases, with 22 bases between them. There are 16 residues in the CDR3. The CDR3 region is CASSGDGTPHLGTQYF. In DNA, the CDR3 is TGTGCCAGCAGCGGGGACGGGACTCCCCACCTTGGGACCCAGTACTTC.

This chain's CDR3 is CASSGVAGNSPLHF. CDR3 DNA: TGCGCCAGCAGTGGGGTGGCGGGTAATTCACCCCTCCACTTT. The gene calls are TRBV10-2 and TRBJ1-6; no reliable D call. Per the germline V gene, CDR1 is WSHSY and CDR2 is SAAADI. Trimming stripped 4 bases from V and 6 bases from J, with 10 bases between. This CDR3 has 14 residues.

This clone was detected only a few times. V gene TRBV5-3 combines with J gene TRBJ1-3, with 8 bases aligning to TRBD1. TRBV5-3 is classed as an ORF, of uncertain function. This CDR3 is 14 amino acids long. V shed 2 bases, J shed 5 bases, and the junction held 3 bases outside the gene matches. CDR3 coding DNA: TGTGCCAGAAGCTTCAGGGGGCGCAGAAACACCATATATTTT. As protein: CARSFRGRRNTIYF.

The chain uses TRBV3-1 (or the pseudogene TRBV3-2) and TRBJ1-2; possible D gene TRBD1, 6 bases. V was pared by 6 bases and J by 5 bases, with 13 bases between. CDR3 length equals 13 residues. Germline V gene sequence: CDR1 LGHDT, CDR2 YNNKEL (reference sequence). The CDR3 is CASSVSGTYGYTF. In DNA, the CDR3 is TGTGCCAGCAGTGTTTCCGGGACATATGGCTACACCTTC.

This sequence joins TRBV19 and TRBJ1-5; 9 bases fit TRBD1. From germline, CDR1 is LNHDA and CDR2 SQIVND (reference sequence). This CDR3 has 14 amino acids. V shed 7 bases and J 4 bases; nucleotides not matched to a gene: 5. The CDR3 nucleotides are TGTGCCAGTACCTGGGGACAGGGTAATCAGCCCCAGCATTTT. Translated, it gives CASTWGQGNQPQHF.

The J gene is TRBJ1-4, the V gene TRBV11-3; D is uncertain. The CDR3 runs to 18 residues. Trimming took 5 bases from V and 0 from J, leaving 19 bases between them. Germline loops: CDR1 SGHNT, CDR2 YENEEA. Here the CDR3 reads CASSPVGTVFATNEKLFF. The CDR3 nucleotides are TGTGCCAGCAGCCCGGTCGGTACAGTGTTTGCAACTAATGAAAAACTGTTTTTT.

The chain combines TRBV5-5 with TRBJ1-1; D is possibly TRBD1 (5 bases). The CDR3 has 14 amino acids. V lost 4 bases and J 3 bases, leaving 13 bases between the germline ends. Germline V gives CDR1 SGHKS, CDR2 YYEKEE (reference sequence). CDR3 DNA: TGTGCCAGCAGCCGACTATGGGGGGACACTGAAGCTTTCTTT. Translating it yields CASSRLWGDTEAFF. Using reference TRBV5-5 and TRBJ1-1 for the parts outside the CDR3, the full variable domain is DAGVTQSPTHLIKTRGQQVTLRCSPISGHKSVSWYQQVLGQGPQFIFQYYEKEERGRGNFPDRFSARQFPNYSSELNVNALLLGDSALYLCASSRLWGDTEAFFGQGTRLTVV.

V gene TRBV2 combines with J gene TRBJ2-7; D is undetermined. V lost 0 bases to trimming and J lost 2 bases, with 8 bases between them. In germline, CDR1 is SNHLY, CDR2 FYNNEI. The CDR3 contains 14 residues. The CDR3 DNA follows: TGTGCCAGCAGTGAAGCGCTAACAGCCTACGAGCAGTACTTC. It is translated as CASSEALTAYEQYF.

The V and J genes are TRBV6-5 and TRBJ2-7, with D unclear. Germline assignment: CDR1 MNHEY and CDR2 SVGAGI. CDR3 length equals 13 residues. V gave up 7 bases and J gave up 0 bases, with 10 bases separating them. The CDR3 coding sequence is TGTGCCAGCAAACGTACGGGCTCCTACGAGCAGTACTTC. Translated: CASKRTGSYEQYF.

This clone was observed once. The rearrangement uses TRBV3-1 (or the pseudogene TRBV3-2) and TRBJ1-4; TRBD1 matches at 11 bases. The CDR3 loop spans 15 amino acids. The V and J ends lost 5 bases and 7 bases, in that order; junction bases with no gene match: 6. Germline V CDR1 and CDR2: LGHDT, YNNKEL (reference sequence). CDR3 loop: CASSSPGQGGEKLFF. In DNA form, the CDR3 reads TGTGCCAGCAGCTCGCCGGGACAGGGGGGTGAAAAACTGTTTTTT.

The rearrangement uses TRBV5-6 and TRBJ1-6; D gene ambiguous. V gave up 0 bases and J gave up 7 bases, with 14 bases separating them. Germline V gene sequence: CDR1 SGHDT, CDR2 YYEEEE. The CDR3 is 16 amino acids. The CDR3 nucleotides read TGTGCCAGCAGCTTGGAACGGGAAAACGGCAATTCACCCCTCCACTTT. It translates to CASSLERENGNSPLHF.

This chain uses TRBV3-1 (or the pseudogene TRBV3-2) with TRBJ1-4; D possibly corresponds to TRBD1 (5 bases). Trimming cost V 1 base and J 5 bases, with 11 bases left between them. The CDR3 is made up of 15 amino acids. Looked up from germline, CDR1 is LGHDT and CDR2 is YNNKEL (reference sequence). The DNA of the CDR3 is TGTGCCAGCAGCCAAGGTAGGGGTTGGAATGAAAAACTGTTTTTT. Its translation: CASSQGRGWNEKLFF.

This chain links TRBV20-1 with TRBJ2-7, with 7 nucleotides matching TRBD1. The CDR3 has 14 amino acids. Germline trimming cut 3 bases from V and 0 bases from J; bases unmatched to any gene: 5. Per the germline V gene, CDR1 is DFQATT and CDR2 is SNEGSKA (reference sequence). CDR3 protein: CSASTGQVSYEQYF. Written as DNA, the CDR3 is TGCAGTGCTAGTACTGGACAGGTCTCCTACGAGCAGTACTTC.

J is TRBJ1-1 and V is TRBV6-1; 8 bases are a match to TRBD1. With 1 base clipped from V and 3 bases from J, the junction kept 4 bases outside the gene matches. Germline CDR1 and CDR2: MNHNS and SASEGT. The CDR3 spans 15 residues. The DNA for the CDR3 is TGTGCCAGCAGTGAAGGTTACAGGGGGGACACTGAAGCTTTCTTT. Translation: CASSEGYRGDTEAFF.

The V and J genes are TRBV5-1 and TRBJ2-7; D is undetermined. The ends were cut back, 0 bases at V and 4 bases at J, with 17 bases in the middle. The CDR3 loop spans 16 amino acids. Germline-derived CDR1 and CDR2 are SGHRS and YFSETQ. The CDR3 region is CASSLAADLGEYEQYF. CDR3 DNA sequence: TGCGCCAGCAGCTTGGCGGCGGATTTAGGTGAGTACGAGCAGTACTTC.

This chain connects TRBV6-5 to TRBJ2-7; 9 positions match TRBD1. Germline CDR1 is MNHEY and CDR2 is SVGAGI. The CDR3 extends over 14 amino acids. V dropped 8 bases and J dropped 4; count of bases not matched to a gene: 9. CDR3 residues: CASEPDRGTYEQYF. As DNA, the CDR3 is TGTGCCAGCGAACCGGACAGGGGTACTTACGAGCAGTACTTC.

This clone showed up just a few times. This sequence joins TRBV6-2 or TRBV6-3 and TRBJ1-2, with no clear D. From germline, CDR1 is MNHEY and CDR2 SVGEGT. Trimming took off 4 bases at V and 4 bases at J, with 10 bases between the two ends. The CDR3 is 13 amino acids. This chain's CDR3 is CASSSTVPYGYTF. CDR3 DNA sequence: TGTGCCAGCAGTTCAACAGTTCCCTATGGCTACACCTTC.

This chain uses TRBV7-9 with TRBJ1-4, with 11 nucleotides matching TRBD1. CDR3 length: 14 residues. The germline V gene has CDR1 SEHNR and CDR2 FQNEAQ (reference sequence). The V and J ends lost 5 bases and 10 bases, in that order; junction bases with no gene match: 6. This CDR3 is CASSRQDRGPKLFF. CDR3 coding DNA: TGTGCCAGCAGCCGCCAGGACAGGGGGCCAAAACTGTTTTTT.